The 19 T cell receptor beta chains presented below share a single source sample, sequenced in a study of shared clonotypes between healthy human individuals. Sequencing was performed with immunoSEQ multiplex PCR; in TCRdb, only in-frame clones are kept and a portion is missing. The data contain 650,000 to 750,000 clones, roughly 78% of them singletons. Sequencing used memory CD4+ T cells sorted from blood. Specified subset: CD45RA-negative fraction. Receptors were obtained from a woman in her twenties or thirties in good health.

This clone was recorded a few times. The chain links TRBV27 to TRBJ2-5; TRBD2 matches at 7 bases. The end of the DNA is better explained by TRBJ2-7, so the J call may be wrong. Germline CDR1 and CDR2: MNHEY and SMNVEV (reference sequence). The CDR3 is made up of 16 amino acids. The CDR3 region is CASSLSGRGFSYEQYF. CDR3 bases: TGTGCCAGCAGTTTATCGGGGAGGGGTTTCTCCTACGAGCAGTACTTC.

The CDR3 region is CASSWQLNTEAFF. In DNA, the CDR3 is TGTGCCAGCAGTTGGCAGTTGAACACTGAAGCTTTCTTT. The chain recombines TRBV27 with TRBJ1-1; no clear D. CDR1 is MNHEY and CDR2 is SMNVEV in the germline V gene (reference sequence). CDR3 length: 13 residues. The V and J ends lost 4 bases and 0 bases respectively, with 6 bases between them.

The gene calls are TRBV6-5 and TRBJ1-1; maybe TRBD1 (5 bases). The germline gives CDR1 MNHEY, CDR2 SVGAGI. The CDR3 runs to 13 residues. Trimming shortened V by 7 bases and J by 6 bases, and 15 bases separated the two germline ends. CDR3 nucleotide sequence: TGTGCCAGCATAAAGGGGCAGCCACCTGAAGCTTTCTTT. Its translation: CASIKGQPPEAFF.

The chain links TRBV7-2 to TRBJ2-3; D not certain. Germline CDR1 SGHTA, CDR2 FQGNSA. V lost 4 bases and J lost 0, with 5 bases in between. This CDR3 is 13 amino acids long. This CDR3 is CASSSPSTDTQYF. CDR3 nucleotides: TGTGCCAGCAGCTCCCCGAGCACAGATACGCAGTATTTT.

The CDR3 spells CASRGQGYQPQHF. In DNA form, the CDR3 reads TGTGCCAGTAGAGGACAGGGGTATCAGCCCCAGCATTTT. The chain recombines TRBV19 with TRBJ1-5; 9 bases are shared with TRBD1. The germline CDR1 and CDR2 sequences are LNHDA and SQIVND (reference sequence). V gave up 6 bases and J gave up 5 bases; unmatched junction bases: 2. This CDR3 has 13 residues.

This clone was recorded at least ten times. The rearrangement joins TRBV19 to TRBJ1-2; D is unresolved. The CDR3 has 14 amino acids. Trimming left V 5 bases short and J 4 bases short, with 14 bases between. The germline V gene encodes CDR1 LNHDA and CDR2 SQIVND (reference sequence). This CDR3 reads CASSQQTLSYGYTF. In nucleotides, the CDR3 is TGTGCCAGTAGTCAACAGACCCTGAGCTATGGCTACACCTTC.

The chain is built from TRBV6-4 and TRBJ1-1; D call uncertain. Germline CDR1 MRHNA, CDR2 SNTAGT. CDR3 length: 16 residues. Trimming stripped 6 bases from V and 4 bases from J, with 21 bases between. The CDR3: CASRPTGESRGTEAFF. Written as DNA, the CDR3 is TGTGCCAGCAGACCTACGGGCGAGTCCCGCGGCACTGAAGCTTTCTTT.

The chain combines TRBV7-9 with TRBJ2-5, with no clear D. The V gene lost 3 bases and the J gene lost 4 bases, with 9 bases spanning the gap. This CDR3 contains 13 residues. Germline values: CDR1 SEHNR, CDR2 FQNEAQ (reference sequence). The CDR3 nucleotides read TGTGCCAGCAGCTTTCTGAGCGCAGAGACCCAGTACTTC. Translation: CASSFLSAETQYF.

This clone was counted between two and nine times. This chain joins TRBV5-4 and TRBJ1-2, with a weak D call TRBD1 (6 bases). Trimming took off 0 bases at V and 7 bases at J, with 19 bases between the two ends. Germline V gene data show CDR1 as SGHNT and CDR2 as YYREEE (reference sequence). This CDR3 has 16 amino acids. In nucleotides, the CDR3 is TGTGCCAGCAGCTTGGGTCGGGGGGCGCCGGGGACTGGCTACACCTTC. Residues: CASSLGRGAPGTGYTF.

The chain employs TRBV10-3 and TRBJ2-5, with D hard to call. Germline V lookup: CDR1 ENHRY, CDR2 SYGVKD. The length of the CDR3 is 12 residues. Trimming removed 6 bases from V and 2 bases from J, with 7 bases in between. Here the CDR3 reads CAIREQQETQYF. In DNA form, the CDR3 reads TGTGCCATCAGGGAACAGCAAGAGACCCAGTACTTC.

Of note for this clone: Other DNA sequences in this sample translate to the same CDR3. This chain connects TRBV7-6 to TRBJ2-2; D uncertain. V was pared by 5 bases and J by 0 bases, with 10 bases between. The length of the CDR3 is 15 residues. Germline V CDR1 and CDR2: SGHVS, FNYEAQ. This CDR3 is CASSRSRANTGELFF. In nucleotides, the CDR3 is TGTGCCAGCAGCAGGAGTCGCGCGAACACCGGGGAGCTGTTTTTT.

The chain combines TRBV5-1 with TRBJ2-1; unclear D gene. Germline CDR1 reads SGHRS; CDR2 reads YFSETQ. This CDR3 comprises 16 residues. V shed 7 bases and J shed 8 bases, with 25 bases lying between them. CDR3 DNA: TGCGCCAGCTCCCTCGATGAACAGTTCCTTAGGTATGAGCAGTTCTTC. Amino acid sequence: CASSLDEQFLRYEQFF.

This chain connects TRBV18 to TRBJ2-3; 9 nucleotides align to TRBD1. V trimming: 3 bases; J trimming: 4 bases; junction bases outside the gene matches: 8. The CDR3 consists of 16 residues. Germline V CDR1 and CDR2: KGHSH, LQKENI. The CDR3 here is CASSPLRDRAADTQYF. Written as DNA, the CDR3 is TGTGCCAGCTCACCCCTCCGGGACAGGGCAGCAGATACGCAGTATTTT.

This clone was counted a few times. The chain couples TRBV9 to TRBJ2-3, with a possible D match to TRBD2 (5 bases). V was trimmed by 0 bases and J by 7 bases, leaving 15 bases between them. The germline gives CDR1 SGDLS, CDR2 YYNGEE. This CDR3 is built from 15 residues. The CDR3 is CASSVGVTEGHTQYF. Here the CDR3 DNA reads TGTGCCAGCAGCGTAGGTGTGACCGAGGGTCATACGCAGTATTTT.

The V gene is TRBV2, the J gene TRBJ1-5, with 8 bases aligning to TRBD1. This CDR3 is 14 amino acids long. The junction had 4 bases not matched to a gene; V was cut back by 6 bases and J by 3 bases. Germline loops: CDR1 SNHLY, CDR2 FYNNEI. CDR3 nucleotide sequence: TGTGCCAGCAGGCCAGGGGGCCCCAATCAGCCCCAGCATTTT. It codes for CASRPGGPNQPQHF.

The rearrangement links TRBV5-1 to TRBJ1-2; D call uncertain. The V end lost 4 bases, the J end lost 8 bases, and 6 bases lay between the germline ends. Germline CDR1 is SGHRS and CDR2 is YFSETQ. This CDR3 has 10 amino acids. As DNA, the CDR3 is TGCGCCAGCAGCAGGAGAGGCTACACCTTC. Translation gives CASSRRGYTF.

The V call is TRBV7-3, the J call TRBJ2-1; the match to TRBD1 covers 9 bases. The CDR3 runs to 16 residues. With 5 bases clipped from V and 4 bases from J, the junction kept 9 bases outside the gene matches. Germline assignment: CDR1 SGHTA and CDR2 FQGTGA. This CDR3 is CASSPGRDRAYNEQFF. The CDR3 DNA sequence: TGTGCCAGCAGCCCGGGCCGGGACAGGGCATACAATGAGCAGTTCTTC.

The chain combines TRBV30 with TRBJ2-5; the match to TRBD2 covers 10 bases. CDR1 GTSNPN and CDR2 SVGIG come from the germline V gene (reference sequence). The CDR3 is 18 residues long. V trimming: 4 bases; J trimming: 2 bases; junction bases outside the gene matches: 16. The CDR3 sequence: CAWMPANPGLAIQETQYF. The CDR3 coding sequence is TGTGCCTGGATGCCCGCAAACCCGGGACTAGCGATACAAGAGACCCAGTACTTC.

The V call is TRBV5-1, the J call TRBJ1-1, with D possibly matching TRBD1 (6 bases). The germline gives CDR1 SGHRS, CDR2 YFSETQ. V was shortened by 4 bases and J by 4 bases, with 14 bases between the two germline ends. The CDR3 loop spans 14 amino acids. CDR3 bases: TGCGCCAGCAGCACACAGGGAGTTGGCACTGAAGCTTTCTTT. As protein: CASSTQGVGTEAFF. Together with reference TRBV5-1 and TRBJ1-1, the CDR3 gives the full variable domain: KAGVTQTPRYLIKTRGQQVTLSCSPISGHRSVSWYQQTPGQGLQFLFEYFSETQRNKGNFPGRFSGRQFSNSRSEMNVSTLELGDSALYLCASSTQGVGTEAFFGQGTRLTVV.